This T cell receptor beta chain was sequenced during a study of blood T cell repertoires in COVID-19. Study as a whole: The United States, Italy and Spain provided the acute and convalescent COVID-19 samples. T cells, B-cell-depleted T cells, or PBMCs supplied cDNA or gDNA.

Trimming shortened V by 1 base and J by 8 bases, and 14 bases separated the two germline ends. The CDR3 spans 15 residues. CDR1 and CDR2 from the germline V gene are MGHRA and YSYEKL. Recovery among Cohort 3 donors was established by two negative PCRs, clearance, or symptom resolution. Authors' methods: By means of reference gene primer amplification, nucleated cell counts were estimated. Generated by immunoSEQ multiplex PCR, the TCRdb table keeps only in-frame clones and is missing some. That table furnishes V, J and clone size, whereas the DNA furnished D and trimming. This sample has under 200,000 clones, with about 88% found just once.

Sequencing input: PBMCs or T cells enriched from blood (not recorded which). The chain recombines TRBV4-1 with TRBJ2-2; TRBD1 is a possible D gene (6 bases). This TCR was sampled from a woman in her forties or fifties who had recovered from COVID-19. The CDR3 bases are TGCGCCAGCAGCCAAGCGGACAGAGGAAGTGGGGAGCTGTTTTTT. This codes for CASSQADRGSGELFF.